The clone carrying this T cell receptor (beta chain) was detected once. No antigen is known for it. Thymus tissue was removed during corrective cardiac surgery. Healthy Finnish infants undergoing corrective surgery for congenital heart defects were used as donors. Profiling relied on immunoSEQ multiplex PCR, and the TCRdb table lists in-frame clones only, not all of them. The sample consists of 100,000 to 150,000 clones, approximately 96% of them appearing once. V gave up 3 bases and J gave up 5 bases; unmatched junction bases: 9. The germline CDR1 and CDR2 sequences are SGDLS and YYNGEE. The CDR3 is 16 residues long. This sample is part of a study of human thymus T cells. Study-wide results and caveats: Gene usage for V and J segments appeared biased in thymic and blood repertoires. As related research reported, thymic repertoires overlapped highly among unrelated individuals.

This sequence joins TRBV9 and TRBJ2-5, with TRBD2 identical over 11 bases. The receptor was isolated from a boy in the first two years of life with a congenital heart defect but otherwise immunologically healthy. Sequencing was done on a sample of thymus tissue. The CDR3 bases are TGTGCCAGCAGCGCGTCTAGCGGGGGGCCCTTGGAGACCCAGTACTTC. Residues: CASSASSGGPLETQYF.